A selection of T cell receptor beta chains follows, all from one sample in a study of cytomegalovirus exposure and HLA in healthy donors. Repertoires were generated with immunoSEQ multiplex PCR, while TCRdb's copy carries only in-frame clones and drops some. The repertoire holds around 120,000 clones, with 75% to 80% as singletons. Sequenced: PBMCs. The receptors originated from a woman aged 25 to 39 in good health and CMV-seropositive. Both conserved end residues are part of each CDR3. A D gene is named only where the DNA matches it firmly. The size entry is marked missing in some rows and otherwise reads once, few, many or a size class.

cdr3_length,j_call,clone_size,d_call,v_call,cdr3_aa,cdr3_nt
13,TRBJ1-2,-,-,TRBV5-6,CASSFRGTGGYTF,TGTGCCAGCAGCTTCCGGGGGACCGGCGGCTACACCTTC
14,TRBJ2-7,-,TRBD1,TRBV28,CASSLRGRANEQYF,TGTGCCAGCAGTTTAAGGGGGCGAGCAAACGAGCAGTACTTC
16,TRBJ2-7,-,-,TRBV29-1,CSVKGQGLKKVDEQYF,TGCAGCGTTAAGGGGCAGGGACTTAAGAAAGTCGACGAGCAGTACTTC
13,TRBJ2-7,few,TRBD2,TRBV4-2,CASSRGGNYEQYF,TGTGCCAGCAGTCGCGGGGGGAACTACGAGCAGTACTTC
12,TRBJ2-7,-,TRBD1,TRBV2,CASKGTAYEQYF,TGTGCCAGTAAAGGGACAGCCTACGAGCAGTACTTC
14,TRBJ2-7,once,-,TRBV4-3,CASSQGIGVDEQYF,TGCGCCAGCAGCCAAGGAATAGGGGTCGACGAGCAGTACTTC
18,TRBJ2-1,-,-,TRBV5-1,CASSSTSRVIGSGNEQFF,TGCGCCAGCAGCTCTACATCCCGGGTCATTGGGTCGGGCAATGAGCAGTTCTTC
12,TRBJ1-2,-,-,TRBV28,CASSLPSLGYTF,TGTGCCAGCAGTTTACCCTCCCTTGGCTACACCTTC
11,TRBJ2-1,few,-,TRBV19,CASSLAHEQFF,TGTGCCAGTAGCCTAGCCCATGAGCAGTTCTTC
17,TRBJ1-5,few,-,TRBV18,CASSPREGRGSNQPQHF,TGTGCCAGCTCACCTAGGGAGGGGAGGGGAAGCAATCAGCCCCAGCATTTT
14,TRBJ2-3,-,-,TRBV18,CASSRTGSTDTQYF,TGTGCCAGCTCACGAACCGGGAGCACAGATACGCAGTATTTT
15,TRBJ2-2,-,TRBD1,TRBV6-5,CASSLTGRVTGELFF,TGTGCCAGCAGTCTGACAGGGCGGGTCACCGGGGAGCTGTTTTTT
18,TRBJ1-1,once,-,TRBV5-1,CASSLVGGRALTNTEAFF,TGCGCCAGCAGCTTGGTGGGGGGACGAGCTTTAACGAACACTGAAGCTTTCTTT
14,TRBJ2-2,-,-,TRBV7-8,CASSLAPTAGELFF,TGTGCCAGCAGCTTAGCGCCCACTGCCGGGGAGCTGTTTTTT
14,TRBJ2-1,-,TRBD2,TRBV5-4,CASSSSGGAFEQFF,TGTGCCAGCAGCTCCTCCGGGGGGGCCTTTGAGCAGTTCTTC
14,TRBJ2-5,few,TRBD2,TRBV13,CASSRLADQETQYF,TGTGCCAGCAGCCGACTAGCGGACCAAGAGACCCAGTACTTC
16,TRBJ2-3,few,TRBD2,TRBV27,CASSRGGGGRTDTQYF,TGTGCCAGCAGTCGGGGGGGCGGGGGGCGCACAGATACGCAGTATTTT
16,TRBJ1-4,-,TRBD1,TRBV5-1,CASSLGTGTGGIRVFF,TGCGCCAGCAGCTTGGGGACCGGGACAGGGGGAATAAGAGTGTTTTTT
16,TRBJ2-3,-,TRBD1,TRBV18,CASSPSLQDRGLTQYF,TGTGCCAGCTCACCATCTCTTCAGGACAGGGGGCTTACGCAGTATTTT
15,TRBJ2-5,-,TRBD1,TRBV7-2,CASSYRQGREETQYF,TGTGCCAGCAGCTACCGACAGGGACGGGAAGAGACCCAGTACTTC
12,TRBJ1-2,-,-,TRBV6-5,CASSLGRGGYTF,TGTGCCAGCAGCTTAGGCAGAGGTGGCTACACCTTC
15,TRBJ1-2,-,TRBD1,TRBV4-1,CASSQLPGTGDGYTF,TGCGCCAGCAGCCAACTGCCCGGGACAGGGGATGGCTACACCTTC
12,TRBJ2-1,-,-,TRBV5-1,CASNLQGNEQFF,TGCGCCAGCAACCTACAGGGTAATGAGCAGTTCTTC
17,TRBJ2-1,-,TRBD2,TRBV5-5,CASSLMGGSSSYNEQFF,TGTGCCAGCAGCTTGATGGGGGGGTCGAGCTCCTACAATGAGCAGTTCTTC
14,TRBJ2-5,-,TRBD1,TRBV15,CATRPGTAQETQYF,TGTGCCACCAGACCTGGGACAGCCCAAGAGACCCAGTACTTC
18,TRBJ1-6,-,TRBD1,TRBV7-6,CASSFGQGGLPYNSPLHF,TGTGCCAGCAGCTTTGGACAGGGGGGCTTGCCCTATAATTCACCCCTCCACTTT
12,TRBJ2-2,-,-,TRBV7-9,CASRVAPGELFF,TGTGCCAGCAGAGTAGCCCCCGGGGAGCTGTTTTTT
16,TRBJ2-5,few,TRBD2,TRBV5-1,CASSKGLAGGPETQYF,TGCGCCAGCAGCAAAGGACTAGCGGGGGGGCCAGAGACCCAGTACTTC